This TCR beta chain is from a study of shared clonotypes between healthy human individuals. Study summary: Per donor, CD8 memory used one plate, CD8 naive used two, CD4 memory used three and CD4 naive used three.

The genomic DNA of each subset was split evenly across several immunoSEQ plates. TCRdb keeps only in-frame clones here, not all; method: immunoSEQ multiplex PCR. The data show some 2.3 million clones, more than 80% seen once. Donors comprised only Caucasian adults living in Nashville, Tennessee. CD4+ cells were split into CD45RA+ naive and CD45RA-negative memory subsets. CDR1 and CDR2 from the germline V gene are MDHEN and SYDVKM. The V end lost 4 bases, the J end lost 4 bases, and 13 bases lay between the germline ends. The CDR3 runs to 14 residues. The rearrangement uses TRBV28 and TRBJ1-2, with a possible D match to TRBD1 (6 bases). The sample consisted of naive CD4+ T cells from PBMCs. Stated subset: CD45RA+ positively selected. The sequence was obtained from a man younger than 35 in good health. Some clones in this sample may be carry-over from other donors' samples. The CDR3 spells CASSSGQITYGYTF. CDR3 DNA: TGTGCCAGCAGTTCCGGACAGATAACCTATGGCTACACCTTC.